The next 12 T cell receptor beta chains were all read from a single sample in a study of ipilimumab plus nivolumab after autologous stem cell transplantation. Method: immunoSEQ multiplex PCR; TCRdb's copy keeps in-frame clones and lacks some. There are about 15,000 clones in the sample; 65% to 75% occur only once, and about 20% lies in the top ten. The material was PBMCs, obtained in a trial of ipilimumab plus nivolumab as post-transplant consolidation. The receptors derive from a male donor with diffuse large B-cell lymphoma.

The rearrangement links TRBV5-4 to TRBJ1-1, with no clear D. V was cut by 0 bases and J by 4 bases, with 4 bases left in between. CDR3 length: 12 residues. CDR1 is SGHNT and CDR2 is YYREEE in the germline V gene (reference sequence). The CDR3 nucleotides read TGTGCCAGCAGCTTGGGGGCCACTGAAGCTTTCTTT. This sequence encodes CASSLGATEAFF.

The chain is built from TRBV30 and TRBJ1-6; D is undetermined. Per the germline V gene, CDR1 is GTSNPN and CDR2 is SVGIG (reference sequence). Trimming pared 2 bases from V and 0 bases from J, leaving 5 bases between. The CDR3 loop spans 14 amino acids. For the CDR3, the DNA is TGTGCCTGGAGTAGGAGCTCCTATAATTCACCCCTCCACTTT. The encoded protein is CAWSRSSYNSPLHF. Drawing the rest from reference TRBV30 and TRBJ1-6, the complete variable domain is SQTIHQWPATLVQPVGSPLSLECTVEGTSNPNLYWYRQAAGRGLQLLFYSVGIGQISSEVPQNLSASRPQDRQFILSSKKLLLSDSGFYLCAWSRSSYNSPLHFGNGTRLTVT.

The chain is built from TRBV9 and TRBJ2-2; D call uncertain. There are 14 residues in the CDR3. V lost 4 bases and J lost 6, with 13 bases in between. Germline V lookup: CDR1 SGDLS, CDR2 YYNGEE. In DNA form, the CDR3 reads TGTGCCAGCAGCCAAGGCAGGACGGCCGGGGAGCTGTTTTTT. It is translated as CASSQGRTAGELFF.

The chain has TRBV28 and TRBJ1-2; 9 nucleotides line up with TRBD1. With V trimmed by 5 bases and J by 4 bases, 5 bases remained unmatched. The CDR3 runs 14 residues. Germline V gives CDR1 MDHEN, CDR2 SYDVKM. Written as DNA, the CDR3 is TGTGCCAGCAGTCCCCTGACAGGGGGCTATGGCTACACCTTC. Its translation: CASSPLTGGYGYTF.

A remark on this clone: This likely comes from a read error, as the CDR3 has no conserved phenylalanine or tryptophan at its end. Because the CDR3's place on the DNA is in doubt, the DNA is left out and the CDR3 is given as listed by TCRdb. The genes are TRBV6-1 and TRBJ1-2. Ends included, the CDR3 has 12 residues. In germline, CDR1 is MNHNS, CDR2 SASEGT. CDR3 sequence: CAIPHTRPRAGE.

The chain joins TRBV27 to TRBJ2-5; TRBD2 aligns across 11 bases. This CDR3 contains 16 residues. Germline V gene data show CDR1 as MNHEY and CDR2 as SMNVEV (reference sequence). J was trimmed by 0 bases and V by 7 bases; bases with no gene match: 7. The CDR3 DNA follows: TGTGCCAGCAAGAGAATAGCGGGGGGGAACCAAGAGACCCAGTACTTC. It translates to CASKRIAGGNQETQYF.

This clone occurred many times. The chain links TRBV7-9 to TRBJ2-1, with 9 bases identical to TRBD2. This CDR3 has 17 residues. Germline V gene lookup returns CDR1 SEHNR and CDR2 FQNEAQ (reference sequence). V dropped 4 bases and J dropped 4; count of bases not matched to a gene: 11. The CDR3 is CASSYQTSGTWYNEQFF. The DNA of the CDR3 is TGTGCCAGCAGCTACCAGACTAGCGGAACGTGGTACAATGAGCAGTTCTTC.

The chain combines TRBV18 with TRBJ1-6, with a possible D match to TRBD1 (6 bases). Looked up from germline, CDR1 is KGHSH and CDR2 is LQKENI. This CDR3 comprises 17 residues. V lost 3 bases and J lost 0, with 12 bases in between. As DNA, the CDR3 is TGTGCCAGCTCACCCGCTACAGGGAGCTCCTATAATTCACCCCTCCACTTT. Amino acid sequence: CASSPATGSSYNSPLHF.

The rearrangement uses TRBV5-8 and TRBJ1-2; D gene uncertain. Germline V gene data show CDR1 as SGHTS and CDR2 as YDEGEE. Trimming took off 0 bases at V and 4 bases at J, with 4 bases between the two ends. CDR3 size: 12 residues. CDR3 protein: CASSLASYGYTF. The CDR3 DNA reads as TGTGCCAGCAGCTTGGCCAGCTATGGCTACACCTTC.

The genes are TRBV28 and TRBJ1-2; TRBD1 matches 10 bases. From germline, CDR1 is MDHEN and CDR2 SYDVKM. V was pared by 8 bases and J by 0 bases, with 12 bases of the junction left unmatched. The CDR3 is 17 amino acids. CDR3 DNA: TGTGCCAGCGGGGGGGACAGGGGCCGCGGAGCTAACTATGGCTACACCTTC. Protein sequence: CASGGDRGRGANYGYTF.

The chain combines TRBV7-9 with TRBJ2-2; no clear D. Germline V CDR1 and CDR2: SEHNR, FQNEAQ (reference sequence). Trimming left V 5 bases short and J 6 bases short, with 10 bases between. The CDR3 totals 13 residues. Here the CDR3 reads CASSLSLAGELFF. CDR3 DNA sequence: TGTGCCAGCAGCCTCTCGCTGGCCGGGGAGCTGTTTTTT.

The gene calls are TRBV5-1 and TRBJ2-1; 9 bases align to TRBD1. The CDR3 has 14 amino acids. Germline loops: CDR1 SGHRS, CDR2 YFSETQ. Trimming cost V 1 base and J 7 bases; bases outside gene matches: 3. DNA for the CDR3: TGCGCCAGCAGCTTGACAGGGGGCAAGAATGAGCAGTTCTTC. It codes for CASSLTGGKNEQFF.